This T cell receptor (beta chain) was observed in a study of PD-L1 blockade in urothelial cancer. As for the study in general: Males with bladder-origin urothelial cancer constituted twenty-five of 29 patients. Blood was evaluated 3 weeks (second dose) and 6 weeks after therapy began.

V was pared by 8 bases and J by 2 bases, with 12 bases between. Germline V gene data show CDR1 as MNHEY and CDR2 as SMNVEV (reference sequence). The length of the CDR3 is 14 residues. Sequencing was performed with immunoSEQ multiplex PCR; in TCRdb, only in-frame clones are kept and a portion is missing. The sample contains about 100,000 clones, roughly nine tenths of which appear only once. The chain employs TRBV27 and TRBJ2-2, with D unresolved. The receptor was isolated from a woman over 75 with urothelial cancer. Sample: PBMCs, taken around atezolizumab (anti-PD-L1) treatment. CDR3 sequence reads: CASQLRVNTGELFF. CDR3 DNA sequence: TGTGCCAGCCAACTCCGGGTAAACACCGGGGAGCTGTTTTTT.